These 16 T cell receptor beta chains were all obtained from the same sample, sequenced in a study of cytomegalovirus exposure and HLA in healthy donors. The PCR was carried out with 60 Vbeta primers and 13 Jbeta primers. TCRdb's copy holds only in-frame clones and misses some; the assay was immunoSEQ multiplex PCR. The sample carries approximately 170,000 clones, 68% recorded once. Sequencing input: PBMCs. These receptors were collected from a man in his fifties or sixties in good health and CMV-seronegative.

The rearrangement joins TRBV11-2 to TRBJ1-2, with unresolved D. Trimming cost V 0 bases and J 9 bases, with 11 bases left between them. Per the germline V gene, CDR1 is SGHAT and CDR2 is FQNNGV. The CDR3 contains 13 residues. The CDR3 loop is CASSLERARRYTF. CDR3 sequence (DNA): TGTGCCAGCAGCTTAGAGAGGGCACGACGCTACACCTTC.

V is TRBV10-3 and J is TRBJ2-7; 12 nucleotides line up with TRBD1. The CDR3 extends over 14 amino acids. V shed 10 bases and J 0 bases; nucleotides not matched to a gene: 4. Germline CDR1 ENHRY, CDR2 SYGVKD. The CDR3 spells CATSGQGASYEQYF. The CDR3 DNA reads TGTGCCACCTCGGGACAGGGGGCCTCCTACGAGCAGTACTTC.

The DNA of the CDR3 is TGTGCCAGCAGTCCTGGGACAGGAGGAAACACCATATATTTT. Its translation: CASSPGTGGNTIYF. The chain carries TRBV7-9 and TRBJ1-3; 8 bases line up with TRBD1. Germline V CDR1 and CDR2: SEHNR, FQNEAQ (reference sequence). The CDR3 contains 14 residues. V was clipped by 6 bases and J by 4 bases; unmatched bases: 5.

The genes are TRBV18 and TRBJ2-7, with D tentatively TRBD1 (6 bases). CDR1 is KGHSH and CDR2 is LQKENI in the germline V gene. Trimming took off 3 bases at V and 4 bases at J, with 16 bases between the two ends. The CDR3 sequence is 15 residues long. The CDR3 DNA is TGTGCCAGCTCACCTAACAGGGTTTTAGGATACGAGCAGTACTTC. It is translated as CASSPNRVLGYEQYF.

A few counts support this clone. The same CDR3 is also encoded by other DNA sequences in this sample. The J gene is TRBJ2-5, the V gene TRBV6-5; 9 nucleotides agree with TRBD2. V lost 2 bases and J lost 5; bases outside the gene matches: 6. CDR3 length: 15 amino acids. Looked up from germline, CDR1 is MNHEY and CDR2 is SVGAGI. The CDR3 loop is CASSYGRGGRETQYF. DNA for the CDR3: TGTGCCAGCAGTTACGGGCGGGGGGGCCGGGAGACCCAGTACTTC.

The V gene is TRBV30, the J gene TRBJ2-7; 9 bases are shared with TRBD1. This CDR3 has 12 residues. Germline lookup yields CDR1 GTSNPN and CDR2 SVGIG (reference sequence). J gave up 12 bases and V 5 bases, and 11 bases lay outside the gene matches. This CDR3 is CAWDRGGEGLYF. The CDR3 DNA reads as TGTGCCTGGGACAGGGGGGGGGAGGGGTTGTACTTC.

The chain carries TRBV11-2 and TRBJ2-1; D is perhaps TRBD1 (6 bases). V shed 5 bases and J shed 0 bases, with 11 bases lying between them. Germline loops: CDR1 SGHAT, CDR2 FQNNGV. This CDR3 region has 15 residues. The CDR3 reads CASSPDRPSYNEQFF. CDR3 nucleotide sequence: TGTGCCAGCAGCCCTGACAGGCCCTCCTACAATGAGCAGTTCTTC.

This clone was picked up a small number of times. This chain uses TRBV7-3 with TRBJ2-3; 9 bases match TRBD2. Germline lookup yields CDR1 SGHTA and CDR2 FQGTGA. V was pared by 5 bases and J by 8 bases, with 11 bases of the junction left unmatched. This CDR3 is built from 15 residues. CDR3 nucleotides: TGTGCCAGCAGCCCTCTAGCGGGGTCTCCAGGTACGCAGTATTTT. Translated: CASSPLAGSPGTQYF.

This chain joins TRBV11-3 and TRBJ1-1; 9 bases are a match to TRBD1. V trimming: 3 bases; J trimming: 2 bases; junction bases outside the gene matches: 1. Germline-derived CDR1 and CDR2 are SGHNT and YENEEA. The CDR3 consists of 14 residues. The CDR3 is CASSLTGGNTEAFF. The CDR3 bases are TGTGCCAGCAGCTTGACAGGGGGTAACACTGAAGCTTTCTTT.

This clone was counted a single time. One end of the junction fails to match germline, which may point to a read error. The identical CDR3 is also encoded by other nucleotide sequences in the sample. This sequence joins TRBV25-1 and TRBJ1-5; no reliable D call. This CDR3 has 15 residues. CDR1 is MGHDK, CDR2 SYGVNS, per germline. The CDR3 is CASNGQNPRGQPQHF. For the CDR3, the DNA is TGCGCCAGCAATGGTCAGAACCCGAGAGGTCAGCCCCAGCATTTT.

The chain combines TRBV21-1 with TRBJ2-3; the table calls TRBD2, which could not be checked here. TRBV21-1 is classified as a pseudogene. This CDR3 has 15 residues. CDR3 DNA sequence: TGTGCCAGCTTGAACCGGGTCCATAGCACAGATACGCAGTATTTT. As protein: CASLNRVHSTDTQYF.

CDR3 protein: CASSESSGTGYTGELFF. As DNA, the CDR3 is TGTGCCAGCAGTGAATCCTCCGGGACAGGGTACACCGGGGAGCTGTTTTTT. This rearrangement joins TRBV25-1 to TRBJ2-2; 9 bases line up with TRBD1. V lost 1 base, J lost 3 bases, and 6 bases stayed unmatched. The CDR3 totals 17 residues. CDR1 MGHDK and CDR2 SYGVNS come from the germline V gene.

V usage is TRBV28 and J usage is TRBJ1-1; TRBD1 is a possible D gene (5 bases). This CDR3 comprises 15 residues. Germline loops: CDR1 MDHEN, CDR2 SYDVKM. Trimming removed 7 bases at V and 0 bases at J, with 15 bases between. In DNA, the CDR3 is TGTGCCAGCATTGCATTGCGGGGCATGAACACTGAAGCTTTCTTT. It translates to CASIALRGMNTEAFF.

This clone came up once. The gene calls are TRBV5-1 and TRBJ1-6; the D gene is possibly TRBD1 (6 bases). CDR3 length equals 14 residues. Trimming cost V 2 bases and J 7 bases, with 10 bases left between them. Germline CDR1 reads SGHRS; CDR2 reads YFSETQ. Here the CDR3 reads CASSFRGSNSPLHF. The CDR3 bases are TGCGCCAGCAGCTTCAGGGGCTCAAATTCACCCCTCCACTTT.

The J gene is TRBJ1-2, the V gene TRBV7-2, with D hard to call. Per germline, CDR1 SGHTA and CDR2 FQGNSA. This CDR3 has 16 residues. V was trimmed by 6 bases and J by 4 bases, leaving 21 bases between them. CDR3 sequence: CASREEGRVAPYGYTF. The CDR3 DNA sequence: TGTGCCAGCAGGGAGGAGGGTAGGGTTGCCCCCTATGGCTACACCTTC.

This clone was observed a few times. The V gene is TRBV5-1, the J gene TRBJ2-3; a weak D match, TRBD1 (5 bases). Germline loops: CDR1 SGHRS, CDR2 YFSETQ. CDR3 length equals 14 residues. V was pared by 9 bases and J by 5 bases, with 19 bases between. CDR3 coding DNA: TGCGCCACATCCCAGGGCTGGTTAGGAGATACGCAGTATTTT. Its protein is CATSQGWLGDTQYF.